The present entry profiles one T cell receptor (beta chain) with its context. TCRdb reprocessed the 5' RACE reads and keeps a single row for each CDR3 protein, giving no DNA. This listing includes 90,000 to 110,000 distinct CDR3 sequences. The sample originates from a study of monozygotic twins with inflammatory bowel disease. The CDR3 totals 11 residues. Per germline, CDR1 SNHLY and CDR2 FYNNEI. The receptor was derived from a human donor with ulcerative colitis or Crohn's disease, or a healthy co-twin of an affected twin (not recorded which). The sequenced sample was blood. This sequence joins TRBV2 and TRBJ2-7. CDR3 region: CASSGLYEQYF.